This T cell receptor (beta chain) was recovered during a study of blood T cell repertoires in COVID-19. The germline gives CDR1 SEHNR, CDR2 FQNEAQ (reference sequence). V lost 9 bases, J lost 1 base, and 9 bases lay in between. The CDR3 spans 13 residues. Libraries were prepared by immunoSEQ multiplex PCR; TCRdb keeps only in-frame clonotypes and omits some of them. The sample holds 150,000 to 160,000 clones, roughly 80% seen once. The chain links TRBV7-9 to TRBJ2-2; maybe TRBD1 (5 bases). The sequenced sample was peripheral blood. The TCR comes from a man aged 80 or over with acute or convalescent COVID-19. The CDR3 coding sequence is TGTGCCAGATCAGGACAGAACACCGGGGAGCTGTTTTTT. This sequence encodes CARSGQNTGELFF.